Listed below are T cell receptor beta chains from one sample, sequenced in a study of OX40 agonist ivuxolimab in advanced cancers. TCRdb's table, derived via immunoSEQ multiplex PCR, lists solely in-frame clones and lacks some. The table shows around 30,000 clones, with about 81% occurring only once. The source material was CD4+ or CD8+ T cells sorted from blood, sampled in a trial of the OX40 agonist ivuxolimab. The receptor source for this set is an adult with an advanced solid tumor such as melanoma, head and neck, liver or kidney cancer. Each CDR3 is given with its conserved first and last residue. The order of the fields is D gene, CDR3 length, clone size, J gene, V gene, CDR3 protein, CDR3 DNA. A D gene is named only where the DNA matches it firmly. The listing skips clone size in some rows; elsewhere it reads once, few, many or a size class.

d_gene: TRBD1
len: 17
abundance: .
j_gene: TRBJ1-5
v_gene: TRBV5-3
CDR3aa: CARSLKRGGLSNQPQHF
CDR3nt: TGTGCCAGAAGCTTAAAACGAGGGGGCTTGAGCAATCAGCCCCAGCATTTT

d_gene: .
len: 15
abundance: .
j_gene: TRBJ1-6
v_gene: TRBV11-2
CDR3aa: CASSFQGVNNSPLHF
CDR3nt: TGTGCCAGCAGCTTTCAAGGGGTTAATAATTCACCCCTCCACTTT

d_gene: .
len: 15
abundance: once
j_gene: TRBJ2-1
v_gene: TRBV2
CDR3aa: CASSLLGIQGGEQFF
CDR3nt: TGTGCCAGCAGTCTCCTAGGGATCCAAGGGGGTGAGCAGTTCTTC

d_gene: .
len: 14
abundance: .
j_gene: TRBJ2-7
v_gene: TRBV7-2
CDR3aa: CASSSGHHSYEQYF
CDR3nt: TGTGCCAGCAGCTCGGGACATCACTCCTACGAGCAGTACTTC

d_gene: TRBD2
len: 14
abundance: .
j_gene: TRBJ2-5
v_gene: TRBV15
CDR3aa: CATSTSLAGAGQYF
CDR3nt: TGTGCCACCAGCACTTCTCTAGCGGGAGCCGGGCAGTACTTC

d_gene: .
len: 16
abundance: .
j_gene: TRBJ2-7
v_gene: TRBV9
CDR3aa: CASSPSTGQKAYEQYF
CDR3nt: TGTGCCAGCAGCCCTTCCACGGGACAAAAGGCCTACGAGCAGTACTTC

d_gene: .
len: 16
abundance: .
j_gene: TRBJ1-3
v_gene: TRBV28
CDR3aa: CASSFLQGPSGNTIYF
CDR3nt: TGTGCCAGCAGTTTCTTGCAGGGACCCTCTGGAAACACCATATATTTT

d_gene: .
len: 12
abundance: once
j_gene: TRBJ2-7
v_gene: TRBV5-4
CDR3aa: CASSHGTYEQYF
CDR3nt: TGTGCCAGCAGCCACGGGACCTACGAGCAGTACTTC

d_gene: .
len: 16
abundance: .
j_gene: TRBJ2-6
v_gene: TRBV10-2
CDR3aa: CASRGQLGAGANVLTF
CDR3nt: TGCGCCAGCAGAGGACAGCTAGGCGCTGGGGCCAACGTCCTGACTTTC

d_gene: .
len: 12
abundance: .
j_gene: TRBJ1-1
v_gene: TRBV19
CDR3aa: CASSRVSTEAFF
CDR3nt: TGTGCCAGTAGCCGAGTGAGCACTGAAGCTTTCTTT

d_gene: .
len: 12
abundance: .
j_gene: TRBJ1-2
v_gene: TRBV29-1
CDR3aa: CSVEDRIIGYTF
CDR3nt: TGCAGCGTTGAAGATCGGATCATTGGCTACACCTTC

d_gene: .
len: 13
abundance: .
j_gene: TRBJ2-7
v_gene: TRBV19
CDR3aa: CASSIGGAYEQYF
CDR3nt: TGTGCCAGTAGTATAGGTGGAGCCTACGAGCAGTACTTC